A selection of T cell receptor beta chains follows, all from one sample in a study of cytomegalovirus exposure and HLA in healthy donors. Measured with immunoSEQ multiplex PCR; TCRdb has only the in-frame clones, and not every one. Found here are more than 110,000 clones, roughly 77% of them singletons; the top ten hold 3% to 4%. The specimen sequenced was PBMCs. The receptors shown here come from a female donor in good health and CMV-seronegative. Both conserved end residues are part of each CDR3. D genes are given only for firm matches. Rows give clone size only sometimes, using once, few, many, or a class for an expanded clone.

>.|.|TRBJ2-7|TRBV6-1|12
TGTGCCAGCAGAAGACAGCAAACCCGGCAGTACTTC
CASRRQQTRQYF
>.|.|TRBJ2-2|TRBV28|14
TGTGCCAGCAGCCCGCCCGTGGAGGGACGGGAGCTGTTTTTT
CASSPPVEGRELFF
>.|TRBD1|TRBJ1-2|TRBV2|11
TGTGCCAGCAGCTACGACAGGGAAACCCCCTTC
CASSYDRETPF
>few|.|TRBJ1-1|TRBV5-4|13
TGTGCCAGCAGCGAGGGAAGAAACACTGAAGCTTTCTTT
CASSEGRNTEAFF
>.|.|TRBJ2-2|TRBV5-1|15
TGCGCCAGCAGGGACGGGACAACGAACACCGGGGAGCTGTTTTTT
CASRDGTTNTGELFF
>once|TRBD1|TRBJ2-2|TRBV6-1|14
TGTGCCAGCAGTGGGCAGACAGGGCCCGGGGAGCTGTTTTTT
CASSGQTGPGELFF
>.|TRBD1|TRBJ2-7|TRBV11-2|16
TGTGCCAGCAGCTTAGCCGGGACAGGGGGACTTTACGAGCAGTACTTC
CASSLAGTGGLYEQYF
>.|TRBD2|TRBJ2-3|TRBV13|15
TGTGCCAGCAGCTTAGCCAGCGGGAGTACAGATACGCAGTATTTT
CASSLASGSTDTQYF
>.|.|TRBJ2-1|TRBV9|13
TGTGCCAGCAGCGACCAACTAGATGACGAGCAGTTCTTC
CASSDQLDDEQFF
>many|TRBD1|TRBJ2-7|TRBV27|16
TGTGCCAGCAGTTCTTACCCTCCGGGACAGTCCTACGAGCAGTACTTC
CASSSYPPGQSYEQYF
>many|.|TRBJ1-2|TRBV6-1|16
TGTGCCAGCAGTGAAGCGGTCGGGTCGCAGGGCTATGGCTACACCTTC
CASSEAVGSQGYGYTF
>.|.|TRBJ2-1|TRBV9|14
TGTGCCAGCAGCGTAAGGGCGGGAAGGAATGAGCAGTTCTTC
CASSVRAGRNEQFF
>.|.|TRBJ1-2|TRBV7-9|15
TGTGCCAGCAGCCCCTGGGAGGACTCTAACTATGGCTACACCTTC
CASSPWEDSNYGYTF
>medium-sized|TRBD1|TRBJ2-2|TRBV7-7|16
TGTGCTAGCAGTCCTACAGGGGGAGTTGTCACCGGGGAGCTGTTTTTT
CASSPTGGVVTGELFF
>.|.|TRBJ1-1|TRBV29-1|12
TGCAGCGTCACCCAGGGTGAGACTGAAGCTTTCTTT
CSVTQGETEAFF
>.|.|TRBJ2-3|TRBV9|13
TGTGCCAGCAGCAGGACTGGGACAGATACGCAGTATTTT
CASSRTGTDTQYF
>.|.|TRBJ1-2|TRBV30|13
TGTGCCTGGAGTTTGACAGGAGTAGGGGGCTACACCTTC
CAWSLTGVGGYTF
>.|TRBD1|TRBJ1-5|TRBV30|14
TGTGCCTGGGGACAGGGGATACTCAATCAGCCCCAGCATTTT
CAWGQGILNQPQHF
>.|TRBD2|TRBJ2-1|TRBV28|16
TGTGCCAGCAGTTTGCCGGGACTAGCGGGGGACAATGAGCAGTTCTTC
CASSLPGLAGDNEQFF
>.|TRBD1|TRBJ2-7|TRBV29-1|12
TGCAGCGTCGACAGGGGACGGGGCGAGCAGTACTTC
CSVDRGRGEQYF
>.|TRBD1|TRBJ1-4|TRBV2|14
TGTGCCAGCAGGACCGGGACAGGGATTGAAAAACTGTTTTTT
CASRTGTGIEKLFF
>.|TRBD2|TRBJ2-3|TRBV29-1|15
TGCAGCGTTCGCCGTTCTAGCGGGACGGCGGATACGCAGTATTTT
CSVRRSSGTADTQYF
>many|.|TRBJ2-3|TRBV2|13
TGTGCCAGCTTCCGGGGAGGCACAGATACGCAGTATTTT
CASFRGGTDTQYF
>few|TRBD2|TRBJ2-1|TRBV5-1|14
TGCGCCAGCAGCTCCGGGACTAGCAACAATGAGCAGTTCTTC
CASSSGTSNNEQFF
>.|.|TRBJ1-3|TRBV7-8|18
TGTGCCAGCAGCTCGCGACGACAGGTCAGAAGCTCTGGAAACACCATATATTTT
CASSSRRQVRSSGNTIYF
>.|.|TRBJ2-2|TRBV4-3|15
TGCGCCAGCAGCCAAGGTCCACAACACACCGGGGAGCTGTTTTTT
CASSQGPQHTGELFF
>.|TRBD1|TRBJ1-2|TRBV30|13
TGTGCCTGGAGTGCGGGACAGGGCCATGGCTACACCTTC
CAWSAGQGHGYTF
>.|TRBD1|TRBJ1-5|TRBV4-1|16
TGCGCCAGCAGCCAAGAGAAGGGACAGCTTAATCAGCCCCAGCATTTT
CASSQEKGQLNQPQHF
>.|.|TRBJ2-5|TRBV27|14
TGTGCCAGCAGTTTGGGGGGACGAGAAGAGACCCAGTACTTC
CASSLGGREETQYF
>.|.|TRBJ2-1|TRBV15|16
TGTGCCACCAGCAGAGACCAGGGGATCTCCTACAATGAGCAGTTCTTC
CATSRDQGISYNEQFF
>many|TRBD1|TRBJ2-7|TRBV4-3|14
TGCGCCAGCAGCCAGGGGGGACAGGGGCATGAGCAGTACTTC
CASSQGGQGHEQYF
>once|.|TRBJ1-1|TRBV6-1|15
TGTGCCAGCACCTTATTTCGACGGGAGAGGACTGAAGCTTTCTTT
CASTLFRRERTEAFF
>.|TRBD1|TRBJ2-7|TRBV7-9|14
TGTGCCAGCAGCCAGGACAGGAACTCCTACGAGCAGTACTTC
CASSQDRNSYEQYF
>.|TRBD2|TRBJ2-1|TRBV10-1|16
TGCGCCAGCAGTGAGTCGGAAGCGGGAGCCTACAATGAGCAGTTCTTC
CASSESEAGAYNEQFF
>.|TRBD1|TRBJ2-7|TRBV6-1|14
TGTGCCAGCAGTTATGACAGGGCAGCCTACGAGCAGTACTTC
CASSYDRAAYEQYF
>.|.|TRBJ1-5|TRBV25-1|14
TGTGCCAGCCCGACCGCTCGGAGGAATCAGCCCCAGCATTTT
CASPTARRNQPQHF
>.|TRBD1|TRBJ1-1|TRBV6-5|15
TGTGCCAAACATTATGCGGCAGGGGGCTCGACTGAAGCTTTCTTT
CAKHYAAGGSTEAFF